This entry lists 20 T cell receptor beta chains sequenced from one sample in a study of blood T cell repertoires in COVID-19 (dated by TCRdb to 2020 to 2022). To prepare the library, the immunoSEQ multiplex PCR assay was applied. As stored in TCRdb, this immuneACCESS dataset retains in-frame rearrangements with V and J assigned. A fraction of the clones does not appear; measured against another copy, unresolved V genes explain less than half of the discrepancy, and the remainder lacks a known reason. Within this sample are 100,000 to 150,000 clones, with 74% of them counted one time only. Around 5.2% of the sample lies in the top ten. The sequenced material came from peripheral blood. These receptors all stem from a man in his sixties with acute or convalescent COVID-19.

The chain combines TRBV7-9 with TRBJ2-5, with 9 bases lining up with TRBD1. The CDR3 covers 16 residues. Germline CDR1 and CDR2: SEHNR and FQNEAQ (reference sequence). V dropped 6 bases and J dropped 4; count of bases not matched to a gene: 12. The CDR3, as DNA: TGTGCCAGCAGTCGCCGGGACAGGGAGATCGGAGAGACCCAGTACTTC. It is translated as CASSRRDREIGETQYF.

In this sample, this clone turned up a few times. This chain links TRBV14 with TRBJ2-1; TRBD2 aligns across 8 bases. There are 17 residues in the CDR3. CDR1 SGHDN and CDR2 FVKESK come from the germline V gene. J gave up 6 bases and V 6 bases, and 16 bases lay outside the gene matches. CDR3 in DNA: TGTGCCAGCAGTCACACTGTCCGCGGGACTAGTATCAATGAGCAGTTCTTC. Residues: CASSHTVRGTSINEQFF.

In nucleotides, the CDR3 is TGTGCCAGCAGTCCGGGTACTAACTATGGCTACACCTTC. It is translated as CASSPGTNYGYTF. The V call is TRBV6-5, the J call TRBJ1-2; no definite D call. Germline CDR1 and CDR2: MNHEY and SVGAGI. The CDR3 covers 13 residues. Trimming stripped 5 bases from V and 0 bases from J, with 7 bases between.

The chain uses TRBV9 and TRBJ1-1; TRBD1 might be the D (5 bases). V shed 4 bases and J shed 5 bases, with 15 bases lying between them. The CDR3 sequence is 14 residues long. The germline gives CDR1 SGDLS, CDR2 YYNGEE. The CDR3 region is CASSLDAGGTEAFF. The CDR3 bases are TGTGCCAGCAGCCTTGATGCGGGGGGAACTGAAGCTTTCTTT.

The gene calls are TRBV2 and TRBJ2-1; 12 bases line up with TRBD2. This CDR3 is built from 16 residues. V was pared by 7 bases and J by 12 bases, with 16 bases of the junction left unmatched. The germline CDR1 and CDR2 sequences are SNHLY and FYNNEI. The DNA of the CDR3 is TGTGCCAGCATCTATGGAGGACTAGCGGGATCTCCGGGGCAGTTCTTC. Translating it yields CASIYGGLAGSPGQFF.

The genes are TRBV9 and TRBJ2-7; 11 positions match TRBD2. The germline V gene has CDR1 SGDLS and CDR2 YYNGEE. There are 17 residues in the CDR3. Trimming cost V 0 bases and J 5 bases; bases outside gene matches: 10. Here the CDR3 DNA reads TGTGCCAGCAGCGTAGCAAGTAGCGGGGGGGCCCTCGACGAGCAGTACTTC. Translation: CASSVASSGGALDEQYF.

The rearrangement joins TRBV6-1 to TRBJ2-7; possibly TRBD2 for D (6 bases). Germline V lookup: CDR1 MNHNS, CDR2 SASEGT. The CDR3 is 19 amino acids. Trimming took off 0 bases at V and 0 bases at J, with 21 bases between the two ends. CDR3 amino acids: CASSEADWGLSQSSYEQYF. The CDR3 coding sequence is TGTGCCAGCAGTGAAGCGGATTGGGGACTTTCACAATCCTCCTACGAGCAGTACTTC.

The chain combines TRBV19 with TRBJ2-1; 8 bases match TRBD1. Germline lookup yields CDR1 LNHDA and CDR2 SQIVND (reference sequence). The CDR3 covers 13 residues. The J segment lost 8 bases and the V segment lost 4 bases, leaving 4 bases of the junction unmatched. The chain's CDR3 is CASSNRGVDEQFF. The CDR3, as DNA: TGTGCCAGTAGTAACAGGGGGGTTGATGAGCAGTTCTTC.

J is TRBJ1-5 and V is TRBV7-9, with 7 bases lining up with TRBD1. CDR1 and CDR2 (germline): SEHNR, FQNEAQ (reference sequence). J gave up 2 bases and V 8 bases, and 3 bases lay outside the gene matches. The CDR3 runs to 13 residues. The CDR3 spells CASCTGGNQPQHF. The CDR3 region has the DNA TGTGCCAGCTGTACAGGGGGCAATCAGCCCCAGCATTTT.

V is TRBV7-9 and J is TRBJ2-5, with TRBD1 as a possible D gene (5 bases). The CDR3 is 16 amino acids. CDR1 is SEHNR and CDR2 is FQNEAQ in the germline V gene (reference sequence). V was pared by 7 bases and J by 0 bases, with 18 bases between. CDR3 region: CASTKGQVMYQETQYF. Written as DNA, the CDR3 is TGTGCCAGCACCAAGGGGCAGGTGATGTACCAAGAGACCCAGTACTTC.

This chain joins TRBV9 and TRBJ1-2; D is uncertain. Germline V gene sequence: CDR1 SGDLS, CDR2 YYNGEE. Trimming shortened V by 0 bases and J by 0 bases, and 9 bases separated the two germline ends. The CDR3 covers 15 residues. The CDR3 sequence is CASSVGTASNYGYTF. As DNA, the CDR3 is TGTGCCAGCAGCGTAGGAACAGCCTCTAACTATGGCTACACCTTC.

This chain joins TRBV7-4 and TRBJ2-1; 10 nucleotides line up with TRBD2. Losses at the gene ends were 3 bases for V and 2 bases for J; bases not matched to a gene: 7. This CDR3 comprises 17 residues. Germline V CDR1 and CDR2: SGHVT, SQSDAQ. The chain's CDR3 is CASSFMGLAPPYNEQFF. In nucleotides, the CDR3 is TGTGCCAGCAGCTTTATGGGACTAGCGCCCCCCTACAATGAGCAGTTCTTC.

The CDR3 nucleotides read TGTGCCAGCAGCCAAGAGATCCCTACTTCACCCCTCCACTTT. The encoded protein is CASSQEIPTSPLHF. The chain employs TRBV3-1 (or the pseudogene TRBV3-2) and TRBJ1-6, with no clear D. This CDR3 contains 14 residues. Trimming removed 0 bases from V and 9 bases from J, with 9 bases in between. Germline lookup yields CDR1 LGHDT and CDR2 YNNKEL (reference sequence).

V is TRBV9 and J is TRBJ1-1, with TRBD1 matching 11 bases. The CDR3 runs to 15 residues. V lost 3 bases and J lost 3; bases outside the gene matches: 4. Germline assignment: CDR1 SGDLS and CDR2 YYNGEE. The CDR3 nucleotides read TGTGCCAGCAGCGGAGGACAGGGGGCTTACACTGAAGCTTTCTTT. Translated: CASSGGQGAYTEAFF.

The rearrangement links TRBV5-1 to TRBJ2-1; 9 nucleotides align to TRBD2. This CDR3 comprises 17 residues. In germline, CDR1 is SGHRS, CDR2 YFSETQ. J gave up 9 bases and V 1 base, and 14 bases lay outside the gene matches. CDR3 amino acids: CASSLPLSAGGSVEQFF. CDR3 bases: TGCGCCAGCAGCTTGCCCCTCTCCGCGGGGGGGAGTGTTGAGCAGTTCTTC. The full variable domain, rest sourced from reference TRBV5-1 and TRBJ2-1, is KAGVTQTPRYLIKTRGQQVTLSCSPISGHRSVSWYQQTPGQGLQFLFEYFSETQRNKGNFPGRFSGRQFSNSRSEMNVSTLELGDSALYLCASSLPLSAGGSVEQFFGPGTRLTVL.

The chain couples TRBV5-1 to TRBJ2-7; 11 positions agree with TRBD1. With V trimmed by 6 bases and J by 5 bases, 13 bases remained unmatched. Germline CDR1 SGHRS, CDR2 YFSETQ. This CDR3 region has 16 residues. CDR3 in amino acids: CASTTGPGQGANEQYF. CDR3 DNA: TGCGCCAGCACCACGGGACCCGGACAGGGGGCCAACGAGCAGTACTTC.

V usage is TRBV2 and J usage is TRBJ2-1, with 9 bases matching TRBD2. CDR3 length: 17 residues. J was trimmed by 8 bases and V by 0 bases; bases with no gene match: 11. Germline CDR1 and CDR2: SNHLY and FYNNEI. CDR3 region: CASSEAFSGGRRDEQFF. For the CDR3, the DNA is TGTGCCAGCAGTGAAGCGTTTAGCGGGGGCAGAAGGGATGAGCAGTTCTTC.

V gene TRBV29-1 combines with J gene TRBJ2-7, with TRBD1 matching 9 bases. CDR3 length equals 14 residues. Germline V gene sequence: CDR1 SQVTM, CDR2 ANQGSEA. V shed 6 bases and J 1 base; nucleotides not matched to a gene: 7. The CDR3, as DNA: TGCAGCGTAACTACAGGGGGCTTTTCCTACGAGCAGTACTTC. This gives the protein CSVTTGGFSYEQYF.

The rearrangement joins TRBV6-4 to TRBJ2-2; D possibly corresponds to TRBD2 (7 bases). This CDR3 is built from 18 residues. V lost 4 bases and J lost 2, with 20 bases in between. The V gene's germline CDR1 is MRHNA and CDR2 SNTAGT. CDR3 bases: TGTGCCAGCAGTGTTCGACGGGGGGCACACAAAAACACCGGGGAGCTGTTTTTT. The encoded protein is CASSVRRGAHKNTGELFF.

The genes are TRBV6-1 and TRBJ1-5, with 9 bases fitting TRBD1. Germline V gene sequence: CDR1 MNHNS, CDR2 SASEGT. The length of the CDR3 is 15 residues. V trimming: 2 bases; J trimming: 5 bases; junction bases outside the gene matches: 4. The CDR3 sequence is CASSEFRQGDQPQHF. The DNA of the CDR3 is TGTGCCAGCAGTGAATTCCGACAGGGGGATCAGCCCCAGCATTTT.